Reported below is one T cell receptor (beta chain). No antigen is known for it. The CDR3 extends over 14 amino acids. Germline values: CDR1 MDHEN, CDR2 SYDVKM. Trimming pared 8 bases from V and 0 bases from J, leaving 11 bases between. These data originate in a study of T cell responses to AZD1222 COVID-19 vaccine. Assay used: immunoSEQ multiplex PCR; TCRdb lists only in-frame clones, some missing. The repertoire includes over 150,000 clones, roughly nine tenths of them detected once, and 5.5% sits in the top ten. Study-wide results and caveats: Repertoire sampling occurred only after the peak T cell response. A mostly white British donor set with more females was recruited, and clonal diversity was possibly underestimated. With dominance at 160-218 and 743-854, vaccine-associated CD4 TCRs spanned spike. Close to half of spike-specific TCRs reportedly recognize unmutated variant regions.

The rearrangement uses TRBV28 and TRBJ2-1; D perhaps matches TRBD2 (6 bases). Here the sequenced sample was peripheral blood, taken on day 0 of MenACWY control vaccination. The clonotype comes from an adult in good health. CDR3: CASVGGSSYNEQFF. CDR3 bases: TGTGCCAGCGTTGGGGGGAGCTCCTACAATGAGCAGTTCTTC.